Listed below are T cell receptor beta chains from one sample, sequenced in a study of neurological immune-mediated disorders. TCRdb reanalysed the 5' RACE reads using MiXCR and keeps one entry per CDR3 protein. The data show roughly 61,000 distinct CDR3 sequences, 9.5% to 12% seen once. Input material: PBMCs. These receptors came from a male donor with HTLV-1-associated myelopathy (HAM/TSP). CDR3s include the opening cysteine and the closing phenylalanine or tryptophan. The D gene is left open where the match is weak. The listing skips clone size in some rows; elsewhere it reads once, few, many or a size class.

size: many; V: TRBV7-3; D: NA; J: TRBJ2-5; CDR3: CASSFTGTQETQYF; DNA: TGTGCCAGCAGCTTCACAGGGACTCAAGAGACCCAGTACTTC
size: many; V: TRBV20-1; D: NA; J: TRBJ1-5; CDR3: CSAREGRWPQGNQPQHF; DNA: TGCAGTGCTAGAGAGGGGAGATGGCCGCAGGGTAATCAGCCCCAGCATTTT
size: NA; V: TRBV5-1; D: TRBD2; J: TRBJ2-1; CDR3: CASSAVTSGGAEEEFF; DNA: TGCGCCAGCAGCGCAGTGACTAGCGGGGGGGCCGAAGAAGAGTTCTTC
size: many; V: TRBV19; D: TRBD2; J: TRBJ2-1; CDR3: CATSETGTSFNEQFF; DNA: TGTGCCACTAGCGAGACCGGGACTAGCTTCAATGAGCAGTTCTTC
size: many; V: TRBV20-1; D: TRBD1; J: TRBJ1-5; CDR3: CSAVTGGNQPQHF; DNA: TGCAGTGCTGTGACAGGGGGCAATCAGCCCCAGCATTTT
size: many; V: TRBV5-1; D: TRBD1; J: TRBJ1-1; CDR3: CASSMTGRQTEAFF; DNA: TGCGCCAGCAGCATGACAGGGAGGCAAACTGAAGCTTTCTTT
size: many; V: TRBV7-9; D: NA; J: TRBJ2-1; CDR3: CASSLLLGVFYNEQFF; DNA: TGTGCCAGCAGCTTATTGCTGGGGGTGTTCTACAATGAGCAGTTCTTC
size: few; V: TRBV18; D: NA; J: TRBJ1-6; CDR3: CASSPREDSPLHF; DNA: TGTGCCAGCTCACCCCGGGAGGATTCACCCCTCCACTTT
size: many; V: TRBV20-1; D: TRBD2; J: TRBJ2-5; CDR3: CSAREAGVETQYF; DNA: TGCAGTGCTAGAGAGGCGGGGGTAGAGACCCAGTACTTC
size: many; V: TRBV20-1; D: NA; J: TRBJ2-4; CDR3: CSAPAATVAKNIQYF; DNA: TGCAGTGCTCCCGCCGCTACAGTAGCCAAAAACATTCAGTACTTC
size: many; V: TRBV2; D: TRBD1; J: TRBJ2-1; CDR3: CASSESGTGLYEQFF; DNA: TGTGCCAGCAGTGAATCTGGGACAGGGCTCTATGAGCAGTTCTTC
size: many; V: TRBV5-1; D: TRBD2; J: TRBJ2-3; CDR3: CASSPPAGGPLATQYF; DNA: TGCGCCAGCAGCCCACCAGCGGGGGGGCCCTTGGCGACGCAGTATTTT
size: many; V: TRBV29-1; D: TRBD2; J: TRBJ2-4; CDR3: CSVEFGGDIQYF; DNA: TGCAGCGTTGAATTTGGGGGGGACATTCAGTACTTC
size: many; V: TRBV7-7; D: NA; J: TRBJ2-2; CDR3: CASSLYSGGHVTGELFF; DNA: TGTGCTAGCAGCTTATATTCGGGGGGCCACGTCACCGGGGAGCTGTTTTTT
size: many; V: TRBV20-1; D: TRBD2; J: TRBJ2-3; CDR3: CSALLSRGGGDTQYF; DNA: TGCAGTGCCTTACTATCGCGGGGGGGGGGAGATACGCAGTATTTT
size: medium-sized; V: TRBV5-1; D: TRBD1; J: TRBJ1-5; CDR3: CASSPEPGQTNQPQHF; DNA: TGCGCCAGCAGCCCCGAACCGGGACAGACAAATCAGCCCCAGCATTTT
size: many; V: TRBV7-6; D: NA; J: TRBJ1-4; CDR3: CASSLEQGLGEKLFF; DNA: TGTGCCAGCAGCTTAGAGCAGGGTCTGGGTGAAAAACTGTTTTTT
size: many; V: TRBV5-1; D: TRBD2; J: TRBJ2-1; CDR3: CASSLDGTSGDDEQFF; DNA: TGCGCCAGCAGCTTGGATGGGACTAGCGGGGATGATGAGCAGTTCTTC
size: many; V: TRBV6-2/TRBV6-3; D: NA; J: TRBJ1-1; CDR3: CASHNHRTGRTEAFF; DNA: TGTGCCAGCCATAATCATCGAACAGGGAGAACTGAAGCTTTCTTT
size: many; V: TRBV28; D: NA; J: TRBJ1-1; CDR3: CASSPHWSDSLGGGTEAFF; DNA: TGTGCCAGCAGTCCGCATTGGTCGGACAGCTTGGGGGGGGGCACTGAAGCTTTCTTT
size: many; V: TRBV6-2/TRBV6-3; D: TRBD1; J: TRBJ2-4; CDR3: CASSYDGTGVQNIQYF; DNA: TGTGCCAGCAGTTACGATGGGACAGGGGTCCAAAACATTCAGTACTTC
size: many; V: TRBV20-1; D: TRBD2; J: TRBJ2-7; CDR3: CSARDRGRGYEQYF; DNA: TGCAGTGCTAGAGATCGCGGGAGGGGGTACGAGCAGTACTTC
size: many; V: TRBV14; D: NA; J: TRBJ2-5; CDR3: CASSQDLGKTQYF; DNA: TGTGCCAGCAGCCAAGATCTTGGGAAGACCCAGTACTTC
size: many; V: TRBV10-3; D: NA; J: TRBJ2-2; CDR3: CANQGGANTGELFF; DNA: TGTGCCAACCAGGGGGGAGCGAACACCGGGGAGCTGTTTTTT
size: NA; V: TRBV7-2; D: TRBD1; J: TRBJ1-1; CDR3: CASSRDRGVWTEAFF; DNA: TGTGCCAGCAGCAGGGACAGGGGAGTCTGGACTGAAGCTTTCTTT
size: many; V: TRBV6-1; D: TRBD2; J: TRBJ2-1; CDR3: CASIVGLGVGNEQFF; DNA: TGTGCCAGCATCGTGGGACTAGGTGTAGGCAATGAGCAGTTCTTC
size: many; V: TRBV3-1; D: TRBD1; J: TRBJ2-6; CDR3: CASSQVQGNGANVLTF; DNA: TGTGCCAGCAGCCAAGTACAGGGGAATGGGGCCAACGTCCTGACTTTC
size: many; V: TRBV7-2; D: TRBD1; J: TRBJ1-1; CDR3: CASSLAGTGGAGNTEAFF; DNA: TGTGCCAGCAGCTTAGCCGGGACAGGGGGCGCGGGGAACACTGAAGCTTTCTTT
size: many; V: TRBV12-3/TRBV12-4; D: NA; J: TRBJ2-7; CDR3: CASRRTEFSYEQYF; DNA: TGTGCCAGCCGCAGGACAGAGTTTTCCTACGAGCAGTACTTC
size: many; V: TRBV19; D: NA; J: TRBJ1-3; CDR3: CASSPRSGRGEGNTIYF; DNA: TGTGCCAGTAGTCCGCGCTCCGGCAGGGGAGAAGGAAACACCATATATTTT
size: NA; V: TRBV19; D: NA; J: TRBJ1-5; CDR3: CASSIQTGGNQPQHF; DNA: TGTGCCAGTAGTATACAGACAGGAGGGAATCAGCCCCAGCATTTT
size: NA; V: TRBV20-1; D: TRBD2; J: TRBJ2-1; CDR3: CSATLAGLYNEQFF; DNA: TGCAGTGCGACCCTAGCGGGGTTATACAATGAGCAGTTCTTC
size: many; V: TRBV29-1; D: NA; J: TRBJ2-7; CDR3: CSVVQGVHEQYF; DNA: TGCAGCGTTGTACAGGGAGTACACGAGCAGTACTTC
size: many; V: TRBV14; D: TRBD1; J: TRBJ2-7; CDR3: CASSQEPGTGVPHLREQYF; DNA: TGTGCCAGCAGCCAAGAACCGGGGACAGGGGTCCCCCACTTAAGAGAGCAGTACTTC
size: many; V: TRBV12-3/TRBV12-4; D: TRBD1; J: TRBJ1-6; CDR3: CASSPLGQGNSPLHF; DNA: TGTGCCAGCAGCCCACTCGGACAGGGGAATTCACCCCTCCACTTT